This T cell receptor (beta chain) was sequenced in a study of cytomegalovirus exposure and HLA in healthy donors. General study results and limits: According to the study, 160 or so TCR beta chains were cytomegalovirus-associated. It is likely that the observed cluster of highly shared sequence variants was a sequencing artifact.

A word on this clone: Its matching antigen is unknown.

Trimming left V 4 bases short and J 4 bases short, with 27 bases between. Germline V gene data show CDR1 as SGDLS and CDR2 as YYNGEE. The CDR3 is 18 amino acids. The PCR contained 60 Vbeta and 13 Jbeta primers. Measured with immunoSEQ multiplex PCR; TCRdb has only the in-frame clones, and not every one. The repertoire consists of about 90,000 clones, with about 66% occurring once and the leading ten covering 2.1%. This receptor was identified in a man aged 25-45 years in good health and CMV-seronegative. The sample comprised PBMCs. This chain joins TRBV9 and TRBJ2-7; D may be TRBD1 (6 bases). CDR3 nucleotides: TGTGCCAGCAGCCCTTCAGAGCGGACAGATCGGTGGTTATACGAGCAGTACTTC. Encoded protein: CASSPSERTDRWLYEQYF.